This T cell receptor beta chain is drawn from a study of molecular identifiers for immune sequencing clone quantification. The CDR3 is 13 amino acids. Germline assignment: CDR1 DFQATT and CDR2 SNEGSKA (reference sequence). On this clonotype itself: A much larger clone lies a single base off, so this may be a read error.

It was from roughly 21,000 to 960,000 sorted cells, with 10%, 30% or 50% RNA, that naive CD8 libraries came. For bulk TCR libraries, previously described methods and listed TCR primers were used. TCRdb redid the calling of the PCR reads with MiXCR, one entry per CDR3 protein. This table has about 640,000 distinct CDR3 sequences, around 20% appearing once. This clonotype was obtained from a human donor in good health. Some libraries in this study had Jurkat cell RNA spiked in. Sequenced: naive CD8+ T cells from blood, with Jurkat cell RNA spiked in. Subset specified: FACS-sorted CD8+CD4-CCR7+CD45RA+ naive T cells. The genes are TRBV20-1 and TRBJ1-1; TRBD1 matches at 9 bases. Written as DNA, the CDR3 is TGCAGTGCTGAGGACAGGGGCTATACTGAAGCTTCCTTT. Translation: CSAEDRGYTEASF.